This T cell receptor beta chain was documented in a study of blood T cell repertoires in COVID-19. Overall study context: There were acute and convalescent COVID-19 samples, and they came from the United States, Italy and Spain. PBMCs, B-cell-depleted T cells, or T cells were the source of the cDNA or gDNA that made up the material.

V lost 5 bases, J lost 5 bases, and 5 bases stayed unmatched. The germline V gene encodes CDR1 SEHNR and CDR2 FQNEAQ (reference sequence). The CDR3 is made up of 14 amino acids. In the source study's methods: By means of reference gene primer amplification, nucleated cell counts were estimated. Method: immunoSEQ multiplex PCR; TCRdb's copy keeps in-frame clones and lacks some. D and trimming were read from the DNA, whereas the V and J calls and clone size are those reported in that table. The sample records approximately 670,000 clones, around 89% being singletons. This chain joins TRBV7-9 and TRBJ1-4; 7 bases match TRBD1. Sequencing was carried out using peripheral blood. The TCR comes from a woman aged 18 to 35 with acute or convalescent COVID-19. CDR3 protein: CASSQRQGNEKLFF. The CDR3 DNA follows: TGTGCCAGCAGCCAGAGACAGGGCAATGAAAAACTGTTTTTT.